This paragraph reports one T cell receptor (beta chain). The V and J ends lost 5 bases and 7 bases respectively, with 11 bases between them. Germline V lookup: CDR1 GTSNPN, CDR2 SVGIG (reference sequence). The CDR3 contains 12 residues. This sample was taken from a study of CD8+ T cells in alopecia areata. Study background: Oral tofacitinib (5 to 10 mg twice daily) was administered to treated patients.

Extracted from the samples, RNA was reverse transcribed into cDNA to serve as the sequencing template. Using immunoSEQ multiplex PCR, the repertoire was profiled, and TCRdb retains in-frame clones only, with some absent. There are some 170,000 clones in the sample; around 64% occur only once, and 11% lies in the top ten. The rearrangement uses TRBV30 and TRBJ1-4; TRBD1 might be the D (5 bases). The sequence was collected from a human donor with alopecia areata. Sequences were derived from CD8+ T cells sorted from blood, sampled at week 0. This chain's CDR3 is CAWGQGGEKLFF. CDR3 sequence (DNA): TGTGCCTGGGGCCAGGGTGGTGAAAAACTGTTTTTT.